These 6 T cell receptor beta chains were all obtained from the same sample, sequenced in a study of cytomegalovirus exposure and HLA in healthy donors. The PCR had 60 Vbeta and 13 Jbeta primers. The assay was immunoSEQ multiplex PCR, and TCRdb's table has in-frame clones only and misses some. The table lists around 210,000 clones, more than 75% of them singletons. Sequenced: PBMCs. Every receptor here comes from a male donor in good health and CMV-seropositive.

This clone has just one count. The V call is TRBV5-6, the J call TRBJ2-5; maybe TRBD1 (5 bases). V gave up 5 bases and J gave up 7 bases, with 18 bases separating them. The CDR3 runs to 14 residues. From germline, CDR1 is SGHDT and CDR2 YYEEEE. The CDR3 loop is CASSLPDTAATQYF. DNA of the CDR3: TGTGCCAGCAGTCTCCCGGACACCGCCGCGACCCAGTACTTC.

This chain joins TRBV9 and TRBJ2-7, with D possibly being TRBD1 (6 bases). The CDR3 consists of 15 residues. CDR1 SGDLS and CDR2 YYNGEE come from the germline V gene. Trimming pared 4 bases from V and 2 bases from J, leaving 16 bases between. The CDR3 nucleotides are TGTGCCAGCAGCCCCCTCCTGGGACATCCCTACGAGCAGTACTTC. Translated: CASSPLLGHPYEQYF.

The chain carries TRBV7-2 and TRBJ1-6; TRBD1 matches at 7 bases. Germline loops: CDR1 SGHTA, CDR2 FQGNSA. Losses at the gene ends were 6 bases for V and 7 bases for J; bases not matched to a gene: 9. The CDR3 totals 15 residues. CDR3 sequence: CASRQTQGYNSPLHF. DNA for the CDR3: TGTGCCAGCAGACAAACACAGGGGTACAATTCACCCCTCCACTTT. The variable domain in full, completed from reference TRBV7-2 and TRBJ1-6, reads GAGVSQSPSNKVTEKGKDVELRCDPISGHTALYWYRQSLGQGLEFLIYFQGNSAPDKSGLPSDRFSAERTGGSVSTLTIQRTQQEDSAVYLCASRQTQGYNSPLHFGNGTRLTVT.

This clone was seen a few times. J is TRBJ2-7 and V is TRBV7-9; D perhaps matches TRBD1 (6 bases). The ends were cut back, 8 bases at V and 0 bases at J, with 23 bases in the middle. Germline values: CDR1 SEHNR, CDR2 FQNEAQ (reference sequence). The CDR3 runs to 17 residues. CDR3 sequence: CASDLLSGTLSSYEQYF. The CDR3 DNA reads as TGTGCCAGCGACCTTTTGTCCGGGACATTGAGCTCCTACGAGCAGTACTTC.

The rearrangement links TRBV7-2 to TRBJ2-7; 8 bases map to TRBD1. Germline lookup yields CDR1 SGHTA and CDR2 FQGNSA. V lost 5 bases to trimming and J lost 5 bases; unmatched junction nucleotides: 8. This CDR3 region has 14 residues. The CDR3 DNA follows: TGTGCCAGCAGCCCTGGACAGGGTAGGAACGAGCAGTACTTC. It yields the protein CASSPGQGRNEQYF. The full variable domain, its missing parts supplied by reference TRBV7-2 and TRBJ2-7, is GAGVSQSPSNKVTEKGKDVELRCDPISGHTALYWYRQSLGQGLEFLIYFQGNSAPDKSGLPSDRFSAERTGGSVSTLTIQRTQQEDSAVYLCASSPGQGRNEQYFGPGTRLTVT.

This clone has just one count. The chain uses TRBV29-1 and TRBJ2-5; TRBD1 matches 9 bases. J gave up 4 bases and V 4 bases, and 1 base lay outside the gene matches. There are 12 residues in the CDR3. Germline V gene lookup returns CDR1 SQVTM and CDR2 ANQGSEA. For the CDR3, the DNA is TGCAGCGTTGGACAGGGGGGAGAGACCCAGTACTTC. Translated: CSVGQGGETQYF.